The next 7 T cell receptor beta chains were all read from a single sample in a study of technical replicates of blood from a few donors. Assay: immunoSEQ multiplex PCR; the TCRdb copy retains only in-frame clones and omits some. Among 75,000 to 95,000 clones, 75% to 95% were seen once, and the ten largest hold roughly 0.25%. Input material: T cells isolated from PBMCs. Receptors were obtained from a human donor in good health.

The V call is TRBV9, the J call TRBJ2-2; 10 bases line up with TRBD2. Germline loops: CDR1 SGDLS, CDR2 YYNGEE. Trimming cost V 3 bases and J 7 bases; bases outside gene matches: 6. The length of the CDR3 is 15 residues. The DNA for the CDR3 is TGTGCCAGCAGCGCCACCGGGACTAGCGTCGGGGAGCTGTTTTTT. Translated, it gives CASSATGTSVGELFF.

The CDR3 region is CASSELEGGGKLFF. The CDR3 nucleotides read TGTGCCAGCAGTGAATTGGAGGGGGGGGGAAAACTGTTTTTT. The chain is built from TRBV25-1 and TRBJ1-4, with D maybe TRBD1 (6 bases). V lost 1 base and J lost 10, with 13 bases in between. This CDR3 has 14 amino acids. Germline assignment: CDR1 MGHDK and CDR2 SYGVNS.

Written as DNA, the CDR3 is TGTGCCAGCAGTTACCGGCCTAGCGGAGCCGGGGAGCTGTTTTTT. This gives the protein CASSYRPSGAGELFF. The J gene is TRBJ2-2, the V gene TRBV6-5; TRBD2 matches at 7 bases. The length of the CDR3 is 15 residues. Per germline, CDR1 MNHEY and CDR2 SVGAGI. The J segment lost 6 bases and the V segment lost 2 bases, leaving 6 bases of the junction unmatched.

The chain links TRBV7-8 to TRBJ1-1; TRBD1 might be the D (5 bases). The germline V gene has CDR1 SGHVS and CDR2 FQNEAQ. The CDR3 covers 15 residues. Trimming took off 4 bases at V and 2 bases at J, with 14 bases between the two ends. CDR3 region: CASSSAGGANTEAFF. CDR3 nucleotide sequence: TGTGCCAGCAGCTCTGCTGGAGGGGCCAACACTGAAGCTTTCTTT.

J is TRBJ2-7 and V is TRBV9; 7 bases align to TRBD1. Trimming cost V 3 bases and J 1 base; bases outside gene matches: 7. The CDR3 sequence is 15 residues long. Per the germline V gene, CDR1 is SGDLS and CDR2 is YYNGEE. This CDR3 reads CASSEGQGVSYEQYF. The CDR3 DNA is TGTGCCAGCAGCGAGGGGCAGGGGGTTTCCTACGAGCAGTACTTC.

The rearrangement links TRBV11-2 to TRBJ2-7; 7 nucleotides align to TRBD2. The CDR3 is 14 residues long. V shed 5 bases and J 6 bases; nucleotides not matched to a gene: 10. The germline V gene has CDR1 SGHAT and CDR2 FQNNGV. CDR3 residues: CASSVPGLTREQYF. The DNA of the CDR3 is TGTGCCAGCAGCGTTCCGGGACTAACGCGCGAGCAGTACTTC.

The J gene is TRBJ1-2, the V gene TRBV30, with 7 bases aligning to TRBD1. The length of the CDR3 is 15 residues. Germline V lookup: CDR1 GTSNPN, CDR2 SVGIG (reference sequence). Trimming at V came to 0 bases and at J to 7 bases, leaving 11 bases not matched to a gene. The chain's CDR3 is CAWSVRLGDRAGYTF. For the CDR3, the DNA is TGTGCCTGGAGTGTACGCTTAGGCGACAGGGCTGGCTACACCTTC. Full variable domain (rest looked up from reference TRBV30 and TRBJ1-2): SQTIHQWPATLVQPVGSPLSLECTVEGTSNPNLYWYRQAAGRGLQLLFYSVGIGQISSEVPQNLSASRPQDRQFILSSKKLLLSDSGFYLCAWSVRLGDRAGYTFGSGTRLTVV.